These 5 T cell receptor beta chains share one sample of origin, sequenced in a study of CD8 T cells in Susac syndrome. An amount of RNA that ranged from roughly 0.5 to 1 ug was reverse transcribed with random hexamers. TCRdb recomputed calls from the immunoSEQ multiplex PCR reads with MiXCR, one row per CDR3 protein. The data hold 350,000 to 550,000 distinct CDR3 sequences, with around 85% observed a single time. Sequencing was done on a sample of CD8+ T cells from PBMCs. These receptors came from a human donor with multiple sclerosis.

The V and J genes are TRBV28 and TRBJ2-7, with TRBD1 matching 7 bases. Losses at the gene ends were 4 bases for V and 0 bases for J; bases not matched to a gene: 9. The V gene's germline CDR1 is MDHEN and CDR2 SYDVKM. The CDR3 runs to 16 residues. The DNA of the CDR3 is TGTGCCAGCAGTTCCCCACCGGACAGGAGCTCCTACGAGCAGTACTTC. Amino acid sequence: CASSSPPDRSSYEQYF.

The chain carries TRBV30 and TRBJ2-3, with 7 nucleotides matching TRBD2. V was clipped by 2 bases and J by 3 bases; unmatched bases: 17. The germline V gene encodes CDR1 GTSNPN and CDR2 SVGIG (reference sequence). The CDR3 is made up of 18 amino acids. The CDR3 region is CAWSPLLAAAKGTDTQYF. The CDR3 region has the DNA TGTGCCTGGAGTCCCCTCCTAGCGGCAGCGAAGGGGACAGATACGCAGTATTTT.

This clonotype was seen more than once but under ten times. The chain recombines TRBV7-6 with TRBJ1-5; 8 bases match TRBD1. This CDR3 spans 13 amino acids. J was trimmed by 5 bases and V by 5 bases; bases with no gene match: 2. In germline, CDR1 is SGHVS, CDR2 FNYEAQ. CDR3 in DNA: TGTGCCAGCAGCCCGACAGGGGATCAGCCCCAGCATTTT. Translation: CASSPTGDQPQHF.

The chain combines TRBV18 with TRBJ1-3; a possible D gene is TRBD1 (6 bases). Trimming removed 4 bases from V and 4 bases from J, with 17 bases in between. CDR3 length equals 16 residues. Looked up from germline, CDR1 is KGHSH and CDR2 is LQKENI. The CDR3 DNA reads TGTGCCAGCTCACTCCCGGGACACCAGTCGGGAAACACCATATATTTT. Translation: CASSLPGHQSGNTIYF.

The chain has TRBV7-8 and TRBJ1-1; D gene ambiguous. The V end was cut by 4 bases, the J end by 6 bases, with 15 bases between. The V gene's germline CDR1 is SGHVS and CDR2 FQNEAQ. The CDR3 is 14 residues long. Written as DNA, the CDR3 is TGTGCCAGCAGCTCCCTAATTAAGGTCCCTGAAGCTTTCTTT. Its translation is CASSSLIKVPEAFF.